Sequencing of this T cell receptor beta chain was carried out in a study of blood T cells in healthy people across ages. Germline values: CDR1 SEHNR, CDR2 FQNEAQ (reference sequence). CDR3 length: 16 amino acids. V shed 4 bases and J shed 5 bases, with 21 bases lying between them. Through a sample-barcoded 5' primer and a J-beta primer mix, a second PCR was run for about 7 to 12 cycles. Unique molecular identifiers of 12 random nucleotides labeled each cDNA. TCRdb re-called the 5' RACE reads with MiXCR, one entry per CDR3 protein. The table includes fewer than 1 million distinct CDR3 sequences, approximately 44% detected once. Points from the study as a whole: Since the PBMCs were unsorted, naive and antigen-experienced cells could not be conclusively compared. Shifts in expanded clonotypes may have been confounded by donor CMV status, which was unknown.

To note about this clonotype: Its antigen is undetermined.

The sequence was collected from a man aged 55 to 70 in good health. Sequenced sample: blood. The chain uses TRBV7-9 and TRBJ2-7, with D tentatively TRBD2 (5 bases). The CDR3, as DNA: TGTGCCAGCAGCTCCCGAATCAGCGGACGACGGGACGAGCAGTACTTC. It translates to CASSSRISGRRDEQYF. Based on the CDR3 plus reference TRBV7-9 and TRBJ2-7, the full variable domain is DTGVSQNPRHKITKRGQNVTFRCDPISEHNRLYWYRQTLGQGPEFLTYFQNEAQLEKSRLLSDRFSAERPKGSFSTLEIQRTEQGDSAMYLCASSSRISGRRDEQYFGPGTRLTVT.